This TCR beta chain is from a study of Graves' ophthalmopathy and Graves' hyperthyroidism. Germline CDR1 MNHEY, CDR2 SVGAGI. The CDR3 extends over 18 amino acids. Trimming at V came to 0 bases and at J to 7 bases, leaving 9 bases not matched to a gene. TCR beta CDR3 amplification used RNA transcripts. An opening RT-PCR round employed HTBI primers and preceded a second-round multiplex PCR. Using its own MiXCR run on the multiplex PCR reads, TCRdb lists one record per CDR3 protein. The table has hundreds of thousands of distinct CDR3 sequences, over 20% seen once; the top ten hold under 3.5%. The table lists this clonotype with many counts. Stable hyperthyroidism was defined by absence of ophthalmopathy within 18 months of follow-up. Hyperthyroidism cases were recent diagnoses of under 2 months' duration in people aged 18 to 65.

The clonotype was recovered from a woman aged 18-29 years with stable Graves' hyperthyroidism. The chain recombines TRBV6-5 with TRBJ1-6; TRBD1 matches at 10 bases. Sequenced input: peripheral blood. Here the CDR3 DNA reads TGTGCCAGCAGTTACTCGACGATGGGACAGGGGTGGAATTCACCCCTCCACTTT. Its protein is CASSYSTMGQGWNSPLHF.